A selection of T cell receptor beta chains follows, all from one sample in a study of patients and donors after allogeneic stem cell transplantation. MiXCR, run by TCRdb on the RT-PCR reads, gives a single entry per CDR3 protein. Of 150,000 to 250,000 distinct CDR3 sequences listed, roughly two fifths are singletons. Input material: blood, either unsorted or a sorted T cell fraction (not recorded which). Every receptor here comes from a human donor who was either an allogeneic HSCT recipient or a stem cell or donor lymphocyte infusion donor (not recorded which). It is not recorded whose cells these are; they may come from a transplant donor. The conserved cysteine and the conserved F or W are not part of the CDR3 here. Clone size, where shown, is once, few, many, or a class for clones that have expanded.

13	TRBV4-3	TRBJ2-1	.	ASSQAGSLYNEQF
12	TRBV20-1	TRBJ1-5	few	SAIGGYSNQPQH
10	TRBV6-2/TRBV6-3	TRBJ2-3	.	ASSNPLDTQY
11	TRBV5-1	TRBJ1-1	once	ASERDVNTEAF
14	TRBV5-6	TRBJ1-1	.	ASSANPTGVGTEAF
13	TRBV5-6	TRBJ2-3	.	ATKKREVSTDTQY
11	TRBV28	TRBJ2-1	.	ASSLGNRGEQF
12	TRBV18	TRBJ1-2	.	ASSAQDSNYGYT
14	TRBV6-6	TRBJ2-7	.	ASSPYRTGISYEQY
13	TRBV4-3	TRBJ2-5	.	ASSQEIGTLETQY
10	TRBV28	TRBJ1-3	.	ASSLPWNTIY
11	TRBV6-5	TRBJ1-2	.	ASRYRGDYGYT
12	TRBV3-1	TRBJ2-6	.	ASSLQSGANVLT
14	TRBV3-1	TRBJ1-2	.	ASSQDPMRGSSGYT
18	TRBV5-1	TRBJ1-3	once	ASSLASLITEESSGNTIY
14	TRBV9	TRBJ1-3	few	ASSVEGTDSGNTIY
15	TRBV6-6	TRBJ2-5	few	ASRKGFEARREETQY
13	TRBV18	TRBJ1-6	.	ASSQTSWGNSPLH
12	TRBV7-2	TRBJ1-1	few	ASSFRVGNTEAF
13	TRBV29-1	TRBJ1-3	few	SVVYYGTSGNTIY
12	TRBV28	TRBJ2-7	.	ASKMSGSTYEQY
13	TRBV7-2	TRBJ1-2	many	ASSLVDGSNYGYT
13	TRBV29-1	TRBJ2-2	.	SAFDPGQHTGELF
13	TRBV5-1	TRBJ2-7	.	ASSLLSGPPGEQY
15	TRBV9	TRBJ1-6	.	ASSSPHRTGGNSPLH
15	TRBV15	TRBJ2-2	.	ATSPASLAGVAGELF
14	TRBV24-1	TRBJ2-3	.	ATSDRTSGSTDTQY
12	TRBV4-3	TRBJ2-2	.	ASSHGRLTGELF
12	TRBV7-2	TRBJ2-5	.	ASSLERGWETQY
14	TRBV9	TRBJ1-1	.	ASSVQGVPLNTEAF
10	TRBV9	TRBJ1-1	few	ASSLDGGSAF
11	TRBV18	TRBJ2-1	.	ASSPAGFREQF
13	TRBV28	TRBJ1-1	.	ASLDTQEMNTEAF
11	TRBV12-3/TRBV12-4	TRBJ1-2	few	ASPEGFNYGYT
16	TRBV2	TRBJ2-1	few	ASSDFNGGILSYNEQF
9	TRBV11-2	TRBJ2-1	few	ASSYTNEQF
12	TRBV27	TRBJ2-5	.	ASSFSGREETQY
13	TRBV6-6	TRBJ2-7	.	ASSYPGLAANEQY
11	TRBV3-1	TRBJ2-1	few	ASSANRAGEQF
12	TRBV7-9	TRBJ2-1	.	ASSLSGGRNEQF
11	TRBV29-1	TRBJ1-1	.	SVELGWNTEAF
13	TRBV27	TRBJ2-7	.	ASSLVGRGTYEQY
13	TRBV5-5	TRBJ1-1	.	ASSSDDRRGTEAF
11	TRBV29-1	TRBJ2-3	few	SDQGEDTDTQY
12	TRBV2	TRBJ2-1	.	ASSEVFFGYEQF
13	TRBV7-9	TRBJ2-7	.	ASSLGRLSSYEQY
9	TRBV3-1	TRBJ2-5	.	ASSQAETQY
13	TRBV4-3	TRBJ2-7	.	ASSQEPSGSYEQY
14	TRBV6-6	TRBJ2-2	.	ASRDPGLAGTGELF
14	TRBV5-1	TRBJ1-2	few	ASSFGQGTSISGYT
9	TRBV12-3/TRBV12-4	TRBJ2-1	few	ASSFFSEQF
12	TRBV5-6	TRBJ1-5	.	ASSWGQGRQPQH
16	TRBV25-1	TRBJ2-3	.	ASSSGDEPTGSADTQY
12	TRBV7-2	TRBJ2-5	few	ASSLQGLRETQY
11	TRBV9	TRBJ1-4	.	ASSAGTGDILF
12	TRBV29-1	TRBJ2-2	few	SVVDSSNTGELF
13	TRBV7-2	TRBJ1-1	.	ASSLAAGVNTEAF
13	TRBV5-4	TRBJ2-3	few	ASSAGTRGTDTQY
11	TRBV7-9	TRBJ1-1	few	ASSPGGSTEAF